A single sample gave rise to the 25 T cell receptor beta chains below, sequenced in a study of blood T cell repertoires in COVID-19. The table came from immunoSEQ multiplex PCR; TCRdb's copy has only in-frame clones and leaves some out. In the table there are 120,000 to 150,000 clones, 65% to 80% of which are singletons. Source material: peripheral blood. These receptor sequences come from a man aged 55 to 70 with acute or convalescent COVID-19.

V is TRBV5-1 and J is TRBJ2-1, with 8 bases that match TRBD1. The germline V gene has CDR1 SGHRS and CDR2 YFSETQ. The V gene end was trimmed by 0 bases and the J gene end by 2 bases; junction bases not matched to a gene: 1. The CDR3 consists of 15 residues. The CDR3 DNA reads as TGCGCCAGCAGCTTGGTACAGGGGGCCTACAATGAGCAGTTCTTC. As protein: CASSLVQGAYNEQFF. Using reference TRBV5-1 and TRBJ2-1 for the parts outside the CDR3, the full variable domain is KAGVTQTPRYLIKTRGQQVTLSCSPISGHRSVSWYQQTPGQGLQFLFEYFSETQRNKGNFPGRFSGRQFSNSRSEMNVSTLELGDSALYLCASSLVQGAYNEQFFGPGTRLTVL.

The chain uses TRBV4-2 and TRBJ2-3; 12 nucleotides align to TRBD2. CDR1 is LGHNA, CDR2 YNFKEQ, per germline. The CDR3 extends over 14 amino acids. The J segment lost 8 bases and the V segment lost 1 base, leaving 1 base of the junction unmatched. CDR3 sequence (DNA): TGTGCCAGCAGCCAAGCGACTAGCGGGAGTACGCAGTATTTT. As protein: CASSQATSGSTQYF.

The rearrangement joins TRBV20-1 to TRBJ2-2; tentative D call: TRBD1 (5 bases). Germline values: CDR1 DFQATT, CDR2 SNEGSKA (reference sequence). The V and J ends lost 4 bases and 8 bases respectively, with 8 bases between them. The CDR3 is 11 residues long. The chain's CDR3 is CSATAGGELFF. In DNA, the CDR3 is TGCAGTGCTACAGCAGGGGGGGAGCTGTTTTTT.

Here the CDR3 DNA reads TGTGCCAGCAGCCTCGTGGGGGGAAGCACAGATACGCAGTATTTT. This encodes CASSLVGGSTDTQYF. This chain uses TRBV2 with TRBJ2-3; D possibly corresponds to TRBD2 (6 bases). This CDR3 region has 15 residues. The germline V and J ends were trimmed by 6 bases and 0 bases, with 13 bases remaining between them. CDR1 is SNHLY and CDR2 is FYNNEI in the germline V gene.

V usage is TRBV29-1 and J usage is TRBJ1-1; 7 bases agree with TRBD1. The CDR3 extends over 13 amino acids. Germline V gene lookup returns CDR1 SQVTM and CDR2 ANQGSEA. The junction had 9 bases not matched to a gene; V was cut back by 6 bases and J by 5 bases. CDR3 nucleotide sequence: TGCAGCGTAGCGGAGACAGGGAGGACTGAAGCTTTCTTT. Amino acid sequence: CSVAETGRTEAFF.

The chain employs TRBV5-4 and TRBJ2-7; 8 positions agree with TRBD2. CDR3 length: 15 amino acids. V gave up 0 bases and J gave up 4 bases; unmatched junction bases: 6. Germline V gene lookup returns CDR1 SGHNT and CDR2 YYREEE (reference sequence). CDR3 sequence (DNA): TGTGCCAGCAGCTTGGTCCCGGGACTAGGATACGAGCAGTACTTC. Translating gives CASSLVPGLGYEQYF.

This clone has just a few counts. The gene calls are TRBV19 and TRBJ2-2; TRBD2 matches 10 bases. The CDR3 runs to 17 residues. Germline V gene data show CDR1 as LNHDA and CDR2 as SQIVND (reference sequence). The ends lost 4 bases at V and 4 bases at J; junction bases unmatched: 9. In DNA, the CDR3 is TGTGCCAGTAGTAAGCGGGAGGGCCGGGTCGGCACCGGGGAGCTGTTTTTT. This sequence encodes CASSKREGRVGTGELFF. Full variable domain (remainder filled in from reference TRBV19 and TRBJ2-2): DGGITQSPKYLFRKEGQNVTLSCEQNLNHDAMYWYRQDPGQGLRLIYYSQIVNDFQKGDIAEGYSVSREKKESFPLTVTSAQKNPTAFYLCASSKREGRVGTGELFFGEGSRLTVL.

This clone was counted a few times. This chain links TRBV27 with TRBJ2-7; D might be TRBD1 (6 bases). V was cut by 5 bases and J by 2 bases, with 13 bases left in between. This CDR3 spans 14 amino acids. The V gene's germline CDR1 is MNHEY and CDR2 SMNVEV (reference sequence). For the CDR3, the DNA is TGTGCCAGCAGTGCATACCGGGACACCTACGAGCAGTACTTC. Protein: CASSAYRDTYEQYF.

The J gene is TRBJ1-2, the V gene TRBV29-1; D is perhaps TRBD1 (6 bases). Trimming took 8 bases from V and 13 from J, leaving 20 bases between them. Per the germline V gene, CDR1 is SQVTM and CDR2 is ANQGSEA. This CDR3 has 11 amino acids. The CDR3 reads CSTGTGTTSTF. The CDR3, as DNA: TGCAGCACCGGGACCGGGACAACTAGCACCTTC.

This clone was seen a few times. CDR3 loop: CASRTTGRNTEAFF. DNA of the CDR3: TGCGCCAGCAGAACCACAGGGAGGAACACTGAAGCTTTCTTT. The rearrangement links TRBV4-1 to TRBJ1-1; a possible D gene is TRBD1 (6 bases). In germline, CDR1 is MGHRA, CDR2 YSYEKL. This CDR3 has 14 amino acids. V gave up 6 bases and J gave up 1 base, with 12 bases separating them.

The count of this clone is one. The chain uses TRBV28 and TRBJ1-5; D perhaps matches TRBD1 (6 bases). With 5 bases removed from V and 5 bases from J, the gap between germline ends came to 13 bases. CDR3 length: 14 amino acids. Germline-derived CDR1 and CDR2 are MDHEN and SYDVKM. CDR3 in amino acids: CASSAPQGDQPQHF. The CDR3 DNA is TGTGCCAGCAGTGCCCCACAGGGCGATCAGCCCCAGCATTTT.

The genes are TRBV12-5 and TRBJ2-7, with D possibly being TRBD1 (6 bases). CDR3 length: 13 residues. V was shortened by 2 bases and J by 9 bases, with 14 bases between the two germline ends. Per the germline V gene, CDR1 is LGHNT and CDR2 is FRNRAP. CDR3 nucleotide sequence: TGTGCTAGTGGTTTGAACAGGGAGCAAGGGCAGTACTTC. Its translation: CASGLNREQGQYF.

V and J are TRBV30 and TRBJ1-6, with a tentative D call TRBD1 (6 bases). Germline V gene data show CDR1 as GTSNPN and CDR2 as SVGIG (reference sequence). V was clipped by 5 bases and J by 0 bases, with 11 bases between them. The CDR3 totals 15 residues. The DNA for the CDR3 is TGTGCCTGGGGGACATACGACTCCTATAATTCACCCCTCCACTTT. As protein: CAWGTYDSYNSPLHF.

J is TRBJ2-1 and V is TRBV29-1; 11 bases are shared with TRBD2. Germline trimming cut 2 bases from V and 4 bases from J; bases unmatched to any gene: 4. This CDR3 comprises 15 residues. Germline V gives CDR1 SQVTM, CDR2 ANQGSEA. The CDR3 DNA follows: TGCAGCGTTGAATTACTAGCGGGAGAATACAATGAGCAGTTCTTC. Its translation is CSVELLAGEYNEQFF.

The rearrangement uses TRBV11-2 and TRBJ2-3; 9 nucleotides line up with TRBD2. Germline V CDR1 and CDR2: SGHAT, FQNNGV. V dropped 7 bases and J dropped 3; count of bases not matched to a gene: 11. The CDR3 covers 16 residues. The CDR3 region has the DNA TGTGCCAGCACCCTGGGTAGCGGGAGAATAACAGATACGCAGTATTTT. It yields the protein CASTLGSGRITDTQYF.

The CDR3 loop is CASSVGGGDGRWNEQFF. In DNA, the CDR3 is TGTGCCAGCAGCGTAGGTGGAGGTGACGGGAGATGGAATGAGCAGTTCTTC. This chain joins TRBV9 and TRBJ2-1; TRBD2 is a possible D gene (6 bases). Trimming removed 0 bases from V and 7 bases from J, with 20 bases in between. From germline, CDR1 is SGDLS and CDR2 YYNGEE. This CDR3 has 17 residues.

This clone was seen a few times. The rearrangement links TRBV29-1 to TRBJ2-1; TRBD2 matches 8 bases. Germline-derived CDR1 and CDR2 are SQVTM and ANQGSEA. The CDR3 sequence is 13 residues long. Trimming removed 3 bases from V and 3 bases from J; junction bases left unmatched: 1. CDR3 coding DNA: TGCAGCGTTGACACTAGCGGCTACAATGAGCAGTTCTTC. Amino acid sequence: CSVDTSGYNEQFF.

This clone was counted between two and nine times. V is TRBV10-3 and J is TRBJ1-5; 10 bases fit TRBD1. J was trimmed by 7 bases and V by 10 bases; bases with no gene match: 7. Germline values: CDR1 ENHRY, CDR2 SYGVKD. The CDR3 covers 13 residues. The CDR3 region is CATSQDRGQPQHF. In DNA, the CDR3 is TGTGCCACCAGCCAGGACAGGGGGCAGCCCCAGCATTTT.

This chain connects TRBV7-9 to TRBJ1-6, with unresolved D. V shed 3 bases and J shed 5 bases, with 17 bases lying between them. Germline lookup yields CDR1 SEHNR and CDR2 FQNEAQ (reference sequence). The CDR3 has 17 amino acids. DNA for the CDR3: TGTGCCAGCAGCTTCTCGGACTTTTTCTCGAATAATTCACCCCTCCACTTT. This encodes CASSFSDFFSNNSPLHF.

This clone has just one count. The CDR3 loop reads CATSDPSGSGGDTQYF. CDR3 DNA: TGTGCCACCAGTGACCCTAGCGGGAGCGGTGGAGATACGCAGTATTTT. This chain connects TRBV24-1 to TRBJ2-3; TRBD2 matches 10 bases. There are 16 residues in the CDR3. Germline CDR1 and CDR2: KGHDR and SFDVKD. Trimming took 4 bases from V and 5 from J; bases not matched to a gene: 8.

This sequence joins TRBV28 and TRBJ2-7; 7 bases agree with TRBD2. From germline, CDR1 is MDHEN and CDR2 SYDVKM. The CDR3 is 14 residues long. The J segment lost 4 bases and the V segment lost 6 bases, leaving 9 bases of the junction unmatched. The CDR3: CASSPRAGLYEQYF. CDR3 DNA: TGTGCCAGCAGCCCCCGAGCGGGGCTATACGAGCAGTACTTC.

This clone was observed a handful of times. This rearrangement joins TRBV5-1 to TRBJ2-3; the match to TRBD2 covers 8 bases. Germline V gene sequence: CDR1 SGHRS, CDR2 YFSETQ. CDR3 size: 15 residues. The trim removed 5 bases at V and 0 bases at J, leaving 5 bases unmatched. CDR3 protein: CASSSGTLSTDTQYF. In nucleotides, the CDR3 is TGCGCCAGCAGTAGCGGGACTTTAAGCACAGATACGCAGTATTTT.

V is TRBV7-2 and J is TRBJ2-1; 7 positions agree with TRBD2. Trimming at V came to 3 bases and at J to 9 bases, leaving 5 bases not matched to a gene. Germline assignment: CDR1 SGHTA and CDR2 FQGNSA. CDR3 length: 13 residues. Here the CDR3 DNA reads TGTGCCAGCAGCTTGAGCGGGACGACTGAGCAGTTCTTC. Encoded protein: CASSLSGTTEQFF.

This chain connects TRBV3-1 (or the pseudogene TRBV3-2) to TRBJ2-7; 7 bases fit TRBD1. The J segment lost 1 base and the V segment lost 3 bases, leaving 6 bases of the junction unmatched. CDR1 LGHDT and CDR2 YNNKEL come from the germline V gene (reference sequence). The CDR3 covers 15 residues. In nucleotides, the CDR3 is TGTGCCAGCAGCCAGACAGGGCTTAATTCCTACGAGCAGTACTTC. Its protein is CASSQTGLNSYEQYF.

V gene TRBV2 combines with J gene TRBJ2-3, with TRBD1 matching over 8 bases. There are 18 residues in the CDR3. From germline, CDR1 is SNHLY and CDR2 FYNNEI. V trimming: 0 bases; J trimming: 2 bases; junction bases outside the gene matches: 10. CDR3 DNA sequence: TGTGCCAGCAGTGAAGCGGGACAGGAGGCCGTTTACACAGATACGCAGTATTTT. This gives the protein CASSEAGQEAVYTDTQYF.